This note documents a single T cell receptor beta chain sequence. Antigen specificity is unknown. The data are from a study of coeliac disease. Study-level background: Disease groups: newly diagnosed active, refractory type I, gluten-free-diet controlled.

Study-level findings and limits: In active celiac disease, intraepithelial and lamina propria TRB and TRG repertoires were less clonal than controls.

Trimming cost V 5 bases and J 2 bases; bases outside gene matches: 8. There are 17 residues in the CDR3. CDR1 SGHNT and CDR2 YENEEA come from the germline V gene. Method: immunoSEQ multiplex PCR; TCRdb's copy keeps in-frame clones and lacks some. The sample lists a few thousand clones, roughly 60% occurring once. The chain employs TRBV11-3 and TRBJ2-1, with TRBD2 identical over 11 bases. This clonotype was sampled from a man in his 70s with active celiac disease. The source material was intraepithelial lymphocytes from the gut. CDR3 region: CASSAQPGLAAYNEQFF. CDR3 sequence (DNA): TGTGCCAGCAGCGCCCAACCGGGACTAGCGGCCTACAATGAGCAGTTCTTC.